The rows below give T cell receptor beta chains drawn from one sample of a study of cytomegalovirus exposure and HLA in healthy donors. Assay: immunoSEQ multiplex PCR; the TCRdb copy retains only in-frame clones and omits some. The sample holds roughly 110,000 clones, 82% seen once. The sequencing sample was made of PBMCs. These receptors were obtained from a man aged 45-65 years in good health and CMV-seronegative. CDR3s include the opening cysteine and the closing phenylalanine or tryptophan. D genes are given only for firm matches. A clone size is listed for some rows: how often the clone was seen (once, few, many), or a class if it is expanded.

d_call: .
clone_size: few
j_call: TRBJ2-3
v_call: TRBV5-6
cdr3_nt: TGTGCCAGCAGCTTAGGGGGGAGGGGCACAGATACGCAGTATTTT
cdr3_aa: CASSLGGRGTDTQYF

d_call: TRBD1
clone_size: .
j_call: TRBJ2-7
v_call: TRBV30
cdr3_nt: TGTGCCTGGAGTGCTCCCAGGACAGGGGCGATCTACGAGCAGTACTTC
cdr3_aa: CAWSAPRTGAIYEQYF

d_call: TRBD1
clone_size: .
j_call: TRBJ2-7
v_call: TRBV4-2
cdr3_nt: TGTGCCAGCAGCCAAACAGGGGGCGAGCAGTACTTC
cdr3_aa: CASSQTGGEQYF

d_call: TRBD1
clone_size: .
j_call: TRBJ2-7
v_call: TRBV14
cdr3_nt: TGTGCCAGCAGCCAAGATATCGGGACAGGGAAACCCTACGAGCAGTACTTC
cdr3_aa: CASSQDIGTGKPYEQYF

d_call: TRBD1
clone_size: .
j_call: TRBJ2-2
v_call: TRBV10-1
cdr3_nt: TGCGCCAGCAGGAGACAGGGGGCCGACACCGGGGAGCTGTTTTTT
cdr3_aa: CASRRQGADTGELFF

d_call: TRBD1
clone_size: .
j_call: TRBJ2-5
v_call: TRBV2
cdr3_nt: TGTGCCAGCAAACCGGACAGGGAGACCCAGTACTTC
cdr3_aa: CASKPDRETQYF

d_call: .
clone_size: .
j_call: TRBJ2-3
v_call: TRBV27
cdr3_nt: TGTGCCAGCAGTTTGTGGTCGGGGTCCACAGATACGCAGTATTTT
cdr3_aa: CASSLWSGSTDTQYF

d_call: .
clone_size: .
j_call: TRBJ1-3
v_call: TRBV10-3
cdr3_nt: TGTGCCATCAGTGAGTCAGGGAGCTCTGGAAACACCATATATTTT
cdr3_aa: CAISESGSSGNTIYF

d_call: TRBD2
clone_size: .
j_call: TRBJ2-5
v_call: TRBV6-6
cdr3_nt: TGTGCCAGCAGCCCGCCCGCGGGCGGGGGAACCCAGTACTTC
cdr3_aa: CASSPPAGGGTQYF

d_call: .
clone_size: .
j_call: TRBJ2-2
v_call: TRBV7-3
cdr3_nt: TGTGCCAGCAGCTTAAACAGGGTGAACACCGGGGAGCTGTTTTTT
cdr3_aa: CASSLNRVNTGELFF

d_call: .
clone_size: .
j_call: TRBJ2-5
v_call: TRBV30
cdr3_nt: TGTGCCGGGTTTGAGGGAGTATTCCAGTACTTC
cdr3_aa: CAGFEGVFQYF

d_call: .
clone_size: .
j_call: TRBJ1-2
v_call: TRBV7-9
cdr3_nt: TGTGCCAGCAGCCGCGCCGGGGGGAACTATGGCTACACCTTC
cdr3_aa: CASSRAGGNYGYTF

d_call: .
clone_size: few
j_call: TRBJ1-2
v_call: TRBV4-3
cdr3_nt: TGCGCCAGCAGCCAAGATTTCCAGGGCGATGGCTACACCTTC
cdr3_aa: CASSQDFQGDGYTF

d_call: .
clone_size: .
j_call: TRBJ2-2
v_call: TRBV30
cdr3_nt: TGTGCCTGGAGTCCTTTCCAGGGGGGGAACACCGGGGAGCTGTTTTTT
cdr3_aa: CAWSPFQGGNTGELFF

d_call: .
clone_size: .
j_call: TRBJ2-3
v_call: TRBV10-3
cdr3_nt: TGTGCCATCAGTGAGTCCCCAGGGTCAGATACGCAGTATTTT
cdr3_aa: CAISESPGSDTQYF

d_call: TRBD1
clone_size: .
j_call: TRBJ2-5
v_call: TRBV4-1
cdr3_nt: TGCGCCAGCAGCCAACCCACGGGACAGAAGAAAGAGACCCAGTACTTC
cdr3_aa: CASSQPTGQKKETQYF

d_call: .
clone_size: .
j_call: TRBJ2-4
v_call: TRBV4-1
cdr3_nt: TGCGCCAGCAGCCAAGAAGTCCCGGGGGCCAAAAACATTCAGTACTTC
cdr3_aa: CASSQEVPGAKNIQYF

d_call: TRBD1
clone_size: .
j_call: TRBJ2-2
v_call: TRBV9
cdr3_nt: TGTGCCAGCAGCGCGGGGACAGGGTCGGCCGGGGAGCTGTTTTTT
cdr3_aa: CASSAGTGSAGELFF

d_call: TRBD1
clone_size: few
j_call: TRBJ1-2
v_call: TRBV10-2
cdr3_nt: TGCGCCAGCAGTGAAAATCAGCAGGGGGCTGGATATGGCTACACCTTC
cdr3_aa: CASSENQQGAGYGYTF

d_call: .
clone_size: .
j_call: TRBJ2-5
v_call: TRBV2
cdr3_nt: TGTGCCAGCAGTGATCAGGGGACGGAGACCCAGTACTTC
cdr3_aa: CASSDQGTETQYF

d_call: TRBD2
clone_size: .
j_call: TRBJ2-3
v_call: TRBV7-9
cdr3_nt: TGTGCCAGCAGACCTAGCGGGGCCAGCACAGATACGCAGTATTTT
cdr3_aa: CASRPSGASTDTQYF

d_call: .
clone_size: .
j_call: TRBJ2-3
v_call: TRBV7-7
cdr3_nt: TGTGCTAGCAGCTTATCAGGGAGCACAGATACGCAGTATTTT
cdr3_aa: CASSLSGSTDTQYF

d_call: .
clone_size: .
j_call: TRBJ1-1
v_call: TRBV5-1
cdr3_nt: TGCGCCAGCAGCCGTCAAGTAGAGAACACTGAAGCTTTCTTT
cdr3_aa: CASSRQVENTEAFF

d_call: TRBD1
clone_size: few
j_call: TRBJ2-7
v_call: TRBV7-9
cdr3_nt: TGTGCCAGCAGCCCGAGGGGGCCGGTCGAGCAGTACTTC
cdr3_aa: CASSPRGPVEQYF

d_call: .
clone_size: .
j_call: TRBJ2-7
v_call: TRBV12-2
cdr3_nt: TGTGCAAGTCCCACTGGGGGAGGTCCTGACGAGCAGTACTTC
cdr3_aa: CASPTGGGPDEQYF

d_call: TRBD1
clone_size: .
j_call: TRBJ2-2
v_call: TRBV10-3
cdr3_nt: TGTGCCACGCGGGGGACAGGGACGAACACCGGGGAGCTGTTTTTT
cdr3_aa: CATRGTGTNTGELFF

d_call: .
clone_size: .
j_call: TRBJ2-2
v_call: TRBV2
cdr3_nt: TGTGCCAGCAGTGAGTGGCCCGGGGAGCTGTTTTTT
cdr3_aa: CASSEWPGELFF

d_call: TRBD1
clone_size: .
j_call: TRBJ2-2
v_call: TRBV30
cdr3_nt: TGTGCCTGGAGTGTGGGACAGGAAGGACGGGAGCTGTTTTTT
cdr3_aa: CAWSVGQEGRELFF

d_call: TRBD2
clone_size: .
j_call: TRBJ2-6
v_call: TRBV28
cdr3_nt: TGTGCCAGCAGCCGCTTAGGAGCGGGGGTTTCTGGGGCCAACGTCCTGACTTTC
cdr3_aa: CASSRLGAGVSGANVLTF

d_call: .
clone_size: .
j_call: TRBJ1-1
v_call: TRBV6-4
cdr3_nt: TGTGCCAGCAGTGATTCTAGTAAAGGCACTGAAGCTTTCTTT
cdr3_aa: CASSDSSKGTEAFF

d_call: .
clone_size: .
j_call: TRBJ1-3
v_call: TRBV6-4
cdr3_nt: TGTGCCATCCCAGGGTGTGGAAACACCATATATTTT
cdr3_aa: CAIPGCGNTIYF

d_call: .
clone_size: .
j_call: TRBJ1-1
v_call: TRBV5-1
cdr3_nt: TGCGCCAGCAGCTTGGAGGGAGCCCCGAACACTGAAGCTTTCTTT
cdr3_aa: CASSLEGAPNTEAFF

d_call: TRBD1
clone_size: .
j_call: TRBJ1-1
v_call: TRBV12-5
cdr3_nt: TGTGCTAGTGGTTTGGACGGCCGGGACAGGGAAGCTTTCTTT
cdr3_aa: CASGLDGRDREAFF

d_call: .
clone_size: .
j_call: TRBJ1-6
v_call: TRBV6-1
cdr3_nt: TGTGCCAGCGGCAGGGAGGGAAGGGCACCCCTCCACTTT
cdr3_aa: CASGREGRAPLHF

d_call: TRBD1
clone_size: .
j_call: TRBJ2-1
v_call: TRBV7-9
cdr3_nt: TGTGCCAGCAGCTCCTGGACAGGGGGAAACTACAATGAGCAGTTCTTC
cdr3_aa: CASSSWTGGNYNEQFF

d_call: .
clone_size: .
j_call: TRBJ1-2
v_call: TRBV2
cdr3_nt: TGTGCCAGCAGTGGACAGCCCCGCGGCTATGGCTACACCTTC
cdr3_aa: CASSGQPRGYGYTF

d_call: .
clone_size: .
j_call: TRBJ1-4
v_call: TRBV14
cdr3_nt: TGTGCCAGCAGCCACACAGGGCAACTGTTTTTT
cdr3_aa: CASSHTGQLFF

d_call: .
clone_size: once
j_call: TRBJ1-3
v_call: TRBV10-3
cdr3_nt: TGTGCCATCGCGGGACCAAACTCTGGAAACACCATATATTTT
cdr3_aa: CAIAGPNSGNTIYF

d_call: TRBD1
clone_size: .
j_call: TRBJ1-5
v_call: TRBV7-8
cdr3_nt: TGTGCCAGCAGCGGAGGGACAGGGGGGAATCAGCCCCAGCATTTT
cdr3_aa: CASSGGTGGNQPQHF

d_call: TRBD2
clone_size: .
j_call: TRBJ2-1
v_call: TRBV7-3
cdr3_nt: TGTGCCAGCAGCTATAGCGGGGGTCCGATTTACAATGAGCAGTTCTTC
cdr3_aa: CASSYSGGPIYNEQFF

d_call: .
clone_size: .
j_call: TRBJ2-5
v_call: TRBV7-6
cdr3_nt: TGTGCCAGCAGCCCTCGTGGGGGCCTGGGAGAGACCCAGTACTTC
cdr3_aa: CASSPRGGLGETQYF

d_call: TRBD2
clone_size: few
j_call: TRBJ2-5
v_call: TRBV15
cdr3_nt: TGTGCCACCAGCCAAGGGCTAGCGGTACAAGAGACCCAGTACTTC
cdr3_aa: CATSQGLAVQETQYF

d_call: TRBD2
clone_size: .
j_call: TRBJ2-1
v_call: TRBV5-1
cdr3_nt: TGCGCCAGCAGCTTGGTACTAGCGGGGACGTACGGTGAGCAGTTCTTC
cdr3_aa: CASSLVLAGTYGEQFF

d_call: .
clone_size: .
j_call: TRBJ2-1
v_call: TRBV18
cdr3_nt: TGTGCCAGCTCACTTAATCCGTCTCCTGGAGGGCAGTTCTTC
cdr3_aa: CASSLNPSPGGQFF

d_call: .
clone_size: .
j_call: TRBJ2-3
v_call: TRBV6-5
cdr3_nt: TGTGCCAGCAGTTACGACAGAACCGTTGATACGCAGTATTTT
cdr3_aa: CASSYDRTVDTQYF

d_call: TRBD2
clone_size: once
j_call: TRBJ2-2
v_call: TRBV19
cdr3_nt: TGTGCCACCGCGGGAGGGGAGGCCGGGGAGCTGTTTTTT
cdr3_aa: CATAGGEAGELFF

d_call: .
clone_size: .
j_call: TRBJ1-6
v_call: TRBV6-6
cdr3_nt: TGTGCCAGCAGTTACCCCTCCAATTCACCCCTCCACTTT
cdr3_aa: CASSYPSNSPLHF

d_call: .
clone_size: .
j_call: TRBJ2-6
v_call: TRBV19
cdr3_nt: TGTGCCAGTACCCCACTTCCAATCCGCTCCCCTGGGGCCAACGTCCTGACTTTC
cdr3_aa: CASTPLPIRSPGANVLTF